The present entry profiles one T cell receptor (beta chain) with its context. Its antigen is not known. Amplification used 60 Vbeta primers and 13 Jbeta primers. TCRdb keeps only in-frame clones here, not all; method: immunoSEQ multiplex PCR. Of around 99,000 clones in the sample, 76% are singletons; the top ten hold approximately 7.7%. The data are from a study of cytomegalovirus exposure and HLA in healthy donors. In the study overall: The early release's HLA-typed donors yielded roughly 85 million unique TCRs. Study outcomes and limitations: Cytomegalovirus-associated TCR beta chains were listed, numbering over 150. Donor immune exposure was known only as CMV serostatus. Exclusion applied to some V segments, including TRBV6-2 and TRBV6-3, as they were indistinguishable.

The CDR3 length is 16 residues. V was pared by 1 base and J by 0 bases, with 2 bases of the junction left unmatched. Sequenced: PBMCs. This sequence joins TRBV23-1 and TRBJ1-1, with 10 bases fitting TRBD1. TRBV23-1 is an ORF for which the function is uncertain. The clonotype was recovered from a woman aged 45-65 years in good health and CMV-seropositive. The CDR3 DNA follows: TGCGCCAGCAGTCAATTGGGGACAGGGGTGAACACTGAAGCTTTCTTT. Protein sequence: CASSQLGTGVNTEAFF.